The 23 T cell receptor beta chains presented below share a single source sample, sequenced in a study of blood T cell repertoires in COVID-19. Only in-frame clones appear in the TCRdb table, and some are missing; sequencing was by immunoSEQ multiplex PCR. Of 160,000 or so clones detected, about 85% appear once; the ten largest clones hold about 5.7%. Sequencing was performed on PBMCs or T cells enriched from blood (not recorded which). The receptor set was obtained from a woman between 40 and 55 years old with acute COVID-19.

This clone is a singleton in its sample. CDR3 coding DNA: TGTGCCAGCAGTGAGGGGGCTCAGAGCAATCAGCCCCAGCATTTT. It translates to CASSEGAQSNQPQHF. This chain connects TRBV2 to TRBJ1-5, with D perhaps matching TRBD1 (6 bases). Germline-derived CDR1 and CDR2 are SNHLY and FYNNEI. CDR3 length: 15 residues. Between the trimmed V and J ends, which lost 3 bases and 1 base, there was a span of 10 bases.

This clone has more than one count but fewer than ten. This chain links TRBV11-2 with TRBJ2-5, with 9 bases that match TRBD2. Per germline, CDR1 SGHAT and CDR2 FQNNGV. The CDR3 extends over 14 amino acids. The V gene end was trimmed by 6 bases and the J gene end by 1 base; junction bases not matched to a gene: 3. Written as DNA, the CDR3 is TGTGCCAGCAGGCTAGCGGGACTCCAAGAGACCCAGTACTTC. This translates into CASRLAGLQETQYF.

V is TRBV7-9 and J is TRBJ2-1; 14 bases are a match to TRBD2. This CDR3 contains 18 residues. V dropped 5 bases and J dropped 4; count of bases not matched to a gene: 10. Germline CDR1 reads SEHNR; CDR2 reads FQNEAQ (reference sequence). CDR3 sequence (DNA): TGTGCCAGCAGCGCCCGCTTGACTAGCGGGGGGGGGTACAATGAGCAGTTCTTC. This codes for CASSARLTSGGGYNEQFF.

V gene TRBV11-2 combines with J gene TRBJ2-1, with D possibly matching TRBD2 (6 bases). The germline V and J ends were trimmed by 1 base and 4 bases, with 23 bases remaining between them. The germline V gene encodes CDR1 SGHAT and CDR2 FQNNGV. There are 19 residues in the CDR3. The CDR3 DNA is TGTGCCAGCAGCTTAGCCTTACTACCACCGGGAGAGGGGTACAATGAGCAGTTCTTC. Protein sequence: CASSLALLPPGEGYNEQFF.

The chain has TRBV9 and TRBJ2-1; D may be TRBD1 (5 bases). CDR1 SGDLS and CDR2 YYNGEE come from the germline V gene. Trimming stripped 0 bases from V and 3 bases from J, with 13 bases between. CDR3 size: 16 residues. The CDR3 protein is CASSVAQGANYNEQFF. In nucleotides, the CDR3 is TGTGCCAGCAGCGTAGCGCAGGGTGCGAACTACAATGAGCAGTTCTTC.

The V gene is TRBV5-6, the J gene TRBJ2-6; no definite D call. Trimming removed 4 bases from V and 0 bases from J, with 8 bases in between. The CDR3 is 15 residues long. Germline V gene lookup returns CDR1 SGHDT and CDR2 YYEEEE. The CDR3, as DNA: TGTGCCAGCAGCCCTCTGGCCTCTGGGGCCAACGTCCTGACTTTC. This translates into CASSPLASGANVLTF.

V gene TRBV7-3 combines with J gene TRBJ1-2; D perhaps matches TRBD1 (5 bases). Trimming cost V 5 bases and J 4 bases, with 17 bases left between them. This CDR3 is 15 amino acids long. Germline V CDR1 and CDR2: SGHTA, FQGTGA. CDR3 sequence: CASSAGTLGPYGYTF. Here the CDR3 DNA reads TGTGCCAGCAGCGCCGGGACTTTGGGCCCCTATGGCTACACCTTC.

The chain is built from TRBV7-2 and TRBJ2-2, with D possibly matching TRBD2 (6 bases). CDR1 SGHTA and CDR2 FQGNSA come from the germline V gene. The CDR3 sequence is 15 residues long. With 1 base removed from V and 3 bases from J, the gap between germline ends came to 9 bases. CDR3 residues: CASSLGGVDTGELFF. CDR3 nucleotides: TGTGCCAGCAGCTTAGGGGGGGTCGACACCGGGGAGCTGTTTTTT.

This chain connects TRBV3-1 (or the pseudogene TRBV3-2) to TRBJ1-2; D perhaps matches TRBD1 (5 bases). Germline V gene lookup returns CDR1 LGHDT and CDR2 YNNKEL (reference sequence). V was pared by 1 base and J by 1 base, with 13 bases between. The CDR3 has 16 residues. CDR3 in amino acids: CASSQGTSLINYGYTF. In nucleotides, the CDR3 is TGTGCCAGCAGCCAAGGGACAAGCCTTATTAACTATGGCTACACCTTC.

CDR3 amino acids: CASSYSEGGGTEAFF. The DNA for the CDR3 is TGTGCCAGCAGTTACTCGGAAGGGGGGGGAACTGAAGCTTTCTTT. The chain has TRBV6-5 and TRBJ1-1; D might be TRBD1 (6 bases). The CDR3 has 15 amino acids. Germline V gene data show CDR1 as MNHEY and CDR2 as SVGAGI. The ends were cut back, 0 bases at V and 5 bases at J, with 13 bases in the middle.

The V gene is TRBV4-2, the J gene TRBJ2-3, with 7 positions matching TRBD1. There are 17 residues in the CDR3. Germline CDR1 LGHNA, CDR2 YNFKEQ. V lost 4 bases and J lost 2; bases outside the gene matches: 12. The CDR3 is CASSLLEGAAPTDTQYF. The CDR3 coding sequence is TGTGCCAGCAGCCTTCTCGAGGGGGCCGCTCCCACAGATACGCAGTATTTT.

This sequence joins TRBV10-3 and TRBJ2-3, with 10 bases that match TRBD1. CDR1 and CDR2 (germline): ENHRY, SYGVKD. There are 16 residues in the CDR3. V lost 3 bases to trimming and J lost 1 base; unmatched junction nucleotides: 4. The CDR3 sequence is CAISETGTGGTDTQYF. DNA for the CDR3: TGTGCCATCAGTGAAACCGGGACAGGGGGCACAGATACGCAGTATTTT.

The chain couples TRBV5-8 to TRBJ2-1; 13 bases are shared with TRBD2. The V gene's germline CDR1 is SGHTS and CDR2 YDEGEE. This CDR3 has 20 residues. J lost 1 base, V lost 6 bases, and 16 bases had no gene match. The CDR3 loop is CASKSTPGLAGVGSYNEQFF. In DNA form, the CDR3 reads TGTGCCAGCAAGTCTACCCCTGGACTAGCGGGAGTGGGGTCCTACAATGAGCAGTTCTTC.

The J gene is TRBJ1-2, the V gene TRBV14; D is possibly TRBD1 (6 bases). From germline, CDR1 is SGHDN and CDR2 FVKESK. CDR3 length: 15 amino acids. Trimming took 1 base from V and 8 from J, leaving 17 bases between them. CDR3 region: CASSQALGGQRGYTF. For the CDR3, the DNA is TGTGCCAGCAGCCAAGCCTTGGGGGGGCAGAGGGGCTACACCTTC.

The chain links TRBV18 to TRBJ2-1; 15 nucleotides agree with TRBD2. V was clipped by 2 bases and J by 6 bases; unmatched bases: 11. The CDR3 length is 19 residues. CDR1 is KGHSH, CDR2 LQKENI, per germline. CDR3 sequence (DNA): TGTGCCAGCTCACCAGTCTCCCGGACTAGCGGGAGGGCCGCCAATGAGCAGTTCTTC. It specifies CASSPVSRTSGRAANEQFF.

As to this clone: Other DNA sequences in the sample encode the same CDR3. The chain couples TRBV18 to TRBJ1-2; TRBD1 matches at 8 bases. Trimming at V came to 1 base and at J to 5 bases, leaving 3 bases not matched to a gene. CDR1 and CDR2 from the germline V gene are KGHSH and LQKENI. CDR3 length: 14 amino acids. CDR3: CASSPRDRGYGYTF. CDR3 sequence (DNA): TGTGCCAGCTCACCACGAGACAGGGGATATGGCTACACCTTC.

This clone has just a few counts. This chain links TRBV4-2 with TRBJ2-7, with 7 bases matching TRBD1. The germline V gene encodes CDR1 LGHNA and CDR2 YNFKEQ. V dropped 0 bases and J dropped 2; count of bases not matched to a gene: 7. The CDR3 has 16 residues. The CDR3 DNA is TGTGCCAGCAGCCAAGAAGATACAGGGGCAGCCTACGAGCAGTACTTC. It is translated as CASSQEDTGAAYEQYF.

The chain's CDR3 is CASSISRGLYGYTF. The CDR3 nucleotides read TGTGCCAGTAGTATCAGTAGGGGGCTTTATGGCTACACCTTC. The chain joins TRBV19 to TRBJ1-2; 7 nucleotides line up with TRBD1. V shed 3 bases, J shed 5 bases, and the junction held 6 bases outside the gene matches. In germline, CDR1 is LNHDA, CDR2 SQIVND (reference sequence). This CDR3 has 14 amino acids.

This clone appeared once. Here the CDR3 DNA reads TGTGCCAGCAGTGATAAGGTCGCGGACACTGAAGCTTTCTTT. It codes for CASSDKVADTEAFF. The chain uses TRBV2 and TRBJ1-1; D gene uncertain. Trimming pared 3 bases from V and 3 bases from J, leaving 11 bases between. The V gene's germline CDR1 is SNHLY and CDR2 FYNNEI. The CDR3 runs 14 residues.

The J gene is TRBJ1-2, the V gene TRBV9; no firm D call. Germline CDR1 SGDLS, CDR2 YYNGEE. The CDR3 length is 15 residues. V was cut by 3 bases and J by 4 bases, with 16 bases left in between. The CDR3, as DNA: TGTGCCAGCAGCGCCCACCGGGAGGGCAGCTATGGCTACACCTTC. Translated, it gives CASSAHREGSYGYTF.

The rearrangement uses TRBV6-5 and TRBJ2-2; no reliable D call. V was trimmed by 9 bases and J by 3 bases, leaving 11 bases between them. Germline V gene sequence: CDR1 MNHEY, CDR2 SVGAGI. This CDR3 contains 13 residues. CDR3 DNA sequence: TGTGCCAGTAGTACACGGGACACCGGGGAGCTGTTTTTT. Translation: CASSTRDTGELFF.

The chain is built from TRBV29-1 and TRBJ2-1, with 8 nucleotides matching TRBD2. Trimming cost V 4 bases and J 6 bases; bases outside gene matches: 11. Germline values: CDR1 SQVTM, CDR2 ANQGSEA. This CDR3 has 15 amino acids. The CDR3 is CSVVMLAGFGNEQFF. Here the CDR3 DNA reads TGCAGCGTTGTCATGTTAGCGGGATTCGGCAATGAGCAGTTCTTC.

This chain connects TRBV29-1 to TRBJ2-5; 11 bases map to TRBD2. Germline CDR1 is SQVTM and CDR2 is ANQGSEA. V trimming: 7 bases; J trimming: 1 base; junction bases outside the gene matches: 5. The CDR3 sequence is 14 residues long. The CDR3 region is CSGRLAGTQETQYF. CDR3 nucleotide sequence: TGCAGCGGCCGACTAGCGGGAACCCAAGAGACCCAGTACTTC.